The clone carrying this TCR beta chain was seen only a few times. In TCRdb, the 5' RACE reads were re-called with MiXCR into one record per CDR3 protein. There are just under 600,000 distinct CDR3 sequences in the sample; roughly 14% occur only once, and 11% to 15% lies in the top ten. This specimen belongs to a study of T cells after yellow fever vaccination. Per the germline V gene, CDR1 is LNHDA and CDR2 is SQIVND (reference sequence). Trimming left V 5 bases short and J 0 bases short, with 10 bases between. The CDR3 consists of 14 residues. This chain uses TRBV19 with TRBJ2-5; possibly TRBD2 for D (6 bases). The sample here was PBMCs, taken on the day of the yellow fever booster vaccination. The clonotype was recovered from a man aged 30-40 years who received the YFV17D yellow fever vaccine. The CDR3 spells CASSVGSNQETQYF. For the CDR3, the DNA is TGTGCCAGTAGTGTCGGGAGTAACCAAGAGACCCAGTACTTC.